This TCR beta chain was found in a study of cytomegalovirus exposure and HLA in healthy donors (TCRdb year 2017). About the investigation overall: According to an earlier analysis of a few hundred of the donors, about 179 million T cells yielded roughly 100 million unique TCR beta sequences and about 280 Gb of sequence data. Of the 300 to 500 genotyped donors, 70% to 90% were placed in the genetic ancestry cluster associated with self-reported Caucasian donors. All discovery cohort repertoires had been generated using a single sequencing platform. The aim of the study was to test whether cataloging public T cell receptors could identify signatures of past pathogen exposure. To predict cytomegalovirus infection status, the study combined high-throughput TCR immunosequencing, statistical association of individual TCRs with disease status, and machine learning. The study profiled the T cell repertoires of approximately 700 subjects by immunosequencing and related them to cytomegalovirus serostatus. Rather than drawing on any new phenotypic data, the later analysis identified candidate immune exposures from TCR beta sequences and the way those sequences occurred across donors. Donor age, sex, ethnicity and CMV serostatus were compiled together with the repertoire data. An earlier analysis of around 580 of the donors used high-throughput TCR beta sequencing to judge whether each TCR beta V gene segment behaved as functional or pseudogenic. Roughly 5 DR-DQ haplotypes were handled as single units for association and clustering, since linkage in the cohort was strong. Class I and class II HLA loci were covered by the typing at four-digit resolution. A later genetic analysis used genome-wide SNP genotypes for about 65% of the 666 donors, treating that subset as a discovery cohort. To study patterns of TCR occurrence, a later analysis re-analyzed previously published TCR beta repertoires from around 670 donors and added high-resolution HLA genotyping. On average, roughly 240,000 unique TCR beta nucleotide sequences were sequenced per donor among fewer than 500 genotyped donors of the cohort, with about 17% of those sequences being non-productive. Typing coverage varied by locus: about 620-630 donors for A, B, C, DRB1 and DQB1; roughly 510 for DQA1; approximately 610 for DPA1; approximately 450 for DPB1. An early release that covered several hundred HLA-typed donors contained about 300 gigabases of sequencing data and roughly 84 million unique TCR sequences. In addition to the first cohort of around 670 subjects, a separate validation cohort of some 120 different subjects was used. Summary of the overall study and its limitations: According to a later genetic analysis, donors in an Asian-associated ancestry cluster had fewer N-insertions in productive TCRs than the approximately 710-donor mean. Most CMV-associated TCR beta chains appeared to be HLA-restricted in a later analysis, and the HLA associations seemed to be driven largely by CMV exposure. Compared with equally common non-associated chains, HLA-associated TCR beta chains in a later analysis were more clonally expanded and had lower generation probabilities. When HLA alleles, especially DR and DQ, strongly co-occurred, TCR associations were difficult to assign to individual alleles. Broadly in line with IMGT annotations, most TCR beta V segments showed up in productive rearrangements about 87% or about 30% of the time in an earlier analysis of under 700 of the donors. Specific HLA alleles were associated with 16,951 TCR beta sequences at a false discovery rate of 0.05 in a later analysis. Because the 87-base-pair reads could not distinguish some IMGT-functional V segments, including TRBV6-2 and TRBV6-3, those segments were excluded. A cluster of highly shared sequence variants was judged likely to be a technical artifact of the sequencing pipeline. In both the original and validation cohorts, the classifier was reported to diagnose cytomegalovirus status with high specificity and sensitivity. Across donors, most TCR sequences were observed very rarely, whereas some public TCRs were present in many individuals. The study listed 164 TCR beta chains as associated with cytomegalovirus. In a later analysis, the rate of TCR association differed among HLA loci, with DRB1 alleles having the most associated TCRs and HLA-C alleles having the fewest. According to a later analysis, parvovirus B19, influenza, CMV and Epstein-Barr virus appeared linked to several top co-occurrence clusters. An association between a missense DCLRE1C variant and V-gene and J-gene trimming of TCR beta chains was found in a later genetic analysis and replicated in an independent cohort. The presence/absence analyses assumed that sequencing depth was roughly uniform across donors, and that assumption may not be true. A further reported finding was that TCR beta sequences accurately predicted the HLA-A and HLA-B alleles for most subjects in the first cohort. According to the authors, the approach could potentially be generalized to other disease states and immunological phenotypes. A few of the identified cytomegalovirus-associated TCR beta chains were confirmed in vitro to be specific for cytomegalovirus antigens. CMV serostatus was the only immune exposure information available for the cohort. The cohort was sequenced for TCR beta chains only, and without alpha or paired-chain data the features that could be detected were limited. Because HLA typing was missing for some donors at each locus, association tests included only the typed subset. About 17 rarely observed V segments, including chromosome 9 orphons, were excluded from the earlier analysis of several hundred of the donors because counts were too low. Correlated functional status among segregating V segments might be attributable to linkage disequilibrium, but an unknown experimental factor could not be ruled out.

A word on this clone: Its recognized antigen is unknown. Per-base qualities were not stored, and no clone one base away is much larger.

The library was built by means of the immunoSEQ multiplex PCR assay. For the multiplex PCR, a mixture combining 60 forward primers for TCR Vbeta segments and 13 reverse primers for TCR Jbeta segments was used. The CDR3 region of rearranged TCR beta genes was amplified from genomic DNA by a multiplex PCR assay. The Illumina HiSeq System was used to sequence the amplified TCR beta libraries as 87-base-pair reads. Per the authors' processing: A later analysis tallied some 79 million unique TCR beta chains across the 700 or so repertoires, and approximately 12 million of those chains were shared by two or more donors. A nearest-neighbor algorithm error-corrected the raw reads and collapsed the reads into unique sequences, merging closely related sequences to remove PCR and sequencing errors. V, D and J gene segments were assigned by aligning CDR3 sequences to IMGT reference sequences. For a sequence to be retained, a match of at least six nucleotides to both a V gene segment and a J gene segment was required. Rearrangements were called productive when the CDR3 lacked stop codons and stayed in frame with V and J; all others were non-productive. CDR3 was defined by IMGT convention, running from the second conserved V-encoded cysteine to the conserved J-encoded phenylalanine. Sequences without an unambiguous match to a single V gene segment were excluded from the earlier analysis of almost 600 of the donors. An earlier analysis of over 450 of the donors classified V segments as functional when productive rearrangements were above 56.7% and as segregating when the standard deviation between donors was above 5%. A statistical classification framework was developed to diagnose cytomegalovirus status using the catalog of TCR beta chain sequences. A later analysis assigned V and J genes by comparing TCR nucleotide sequences with IMGT/GENE-DB human TR gene sequences. Using the TCRdist pipeline, a later analysis assigned CDR3 sequences along with most-parsimonious VDJ recombination scenarios. A later analysis defined each TCR beta chain by its CDR3 amino acid sequence plus V-gene family, and excluded reads lacking a unique V-gene family. In a later analysis, around 650 highly shared, low-generation-probability nucleotide sequences were removed to address suspected cross-contamination and a sequencing artifact. A later analysis calculated a clonal expansion index for each public chain from normalized within-repertoire ranks of inferred template counts. Generation probabilities in a later analysis came from a VDJ recombination model fitted to out-of-frame rearrangements, and those results were checked against IGoR. In a later analysis, hypergeometric tests were used to score TCR-TCR, TCR-HLA and TCR-CMV co-occurrence, with a repertoire-size bias correction applied to TCR pairs. A later analysis estimated false discovery rates by permuting HLA or CMV assignments 20 times. In a later analysis, co-occurring TCRs were grouped using DBSCAN, and TCRdist sequence similarity was added for clustering within HLA-allele-positive subsets. Repertoires with fewer than 30,000 or more than 120,000 public chains were left out of co-occurrence clustering, as were roughly five repertoires with anomalous nucleotide sharing. TCRdb provides this immuneACCESS table in a form limited to in-frame rearrangements. Some clones are lacking; in checked studies, under half of them reflect an unresolved V gene, and why the rest are absent is not known. The DNA was the basis for D and trimming; V, J and clone size are from that table. The sample records 120,000 to 150,000 clones, 80% to 85% of which are singletons. The ten largest make up 3% to 3.5% of the sample.

The germline ends are 11 bases apart after V is trimmed by 2 bases and J by 0 bases. The germline V gene (reference sequence) sets CDR1 to MNHEY and CDR2 to SMNVEV. CDR3 length: 15 amino acids, cysteine to phenylalanine. Just the 45-base CDR3 DNA is kept, in frame starting at base 1. In total, just over 650 healthy bone marrow donors made up the cohort. Cohort members were all nominally healthy when sampled, although unrecorded immune exposures were likely present. The donor was CMV seronegative and belonged to the group of over 350 seronegative cohort members. Each donor provided a peripheral blood sample, and peripheral blood mononuclear cells were used for TCR beta sequencing. The Qiagen DNeasy Blood Extraction Kit was used to extract genomic DNA from the blood cell samples.

Sequenced sample: PBMCs. The V gene is TRBV27 and the J gene is TRBJ2-7; the D gene is perhaps TRBD1, on 5 matching bases. This receptor was identified in a male donor in good health and CMV-seronegative. The CDR3 is CASSLGAETSYEQYF. The DNA sequence follows: TGTGCCAGCAGTTTAGGGGCGGAAACCTCCTACGAGCAGTACTTC.